This entry is about one T cell receptor (beta chain). Its antigen is as yet unknown. The CDR3 is 13 residues long. CDR1 is SNHLY and CDR2 is FYNNEI in the germline V gene. With a J-beta primer mix and a sample-barcoded 5' primer, a second PCR ran about 7 to 11 cycles. One entry per CDR3 protein results from TCRdb running MiXCR on the 5' RACE reads. The sample lists 850,000 to 1,300,000 distinct CDR3 sequences; 35% to 55% were seen once. This entry comes from a study of blood T cells in healthy people across ages. General study points: Across samples, TCR beta diversity tracked strongly with naive T cell percentage. Age showed a roughly linear inverse relationship with TCR beta diversity per million T cells.

Staff drew 9 to 10 milliliters of peripheral blood from each donor. Every sample yielded at least 6.5 million isolated PBMCs. Sample: blood. This sequence joins TRBV2 and TRBJ2-4; D perhaps matches TRBD2 (5 bases). The end of the DNA aligns better with TRBJ2-7, so the J call may be wrong. This clonotype originated in a woman in her sixties or seventies in good health. The CDR3 loop is CASISTSAGEQYF. As DNA, the CDR3 is TGTGCCAGCATAAGTACCTCGGCGGGCGAGCAGTACTTC.